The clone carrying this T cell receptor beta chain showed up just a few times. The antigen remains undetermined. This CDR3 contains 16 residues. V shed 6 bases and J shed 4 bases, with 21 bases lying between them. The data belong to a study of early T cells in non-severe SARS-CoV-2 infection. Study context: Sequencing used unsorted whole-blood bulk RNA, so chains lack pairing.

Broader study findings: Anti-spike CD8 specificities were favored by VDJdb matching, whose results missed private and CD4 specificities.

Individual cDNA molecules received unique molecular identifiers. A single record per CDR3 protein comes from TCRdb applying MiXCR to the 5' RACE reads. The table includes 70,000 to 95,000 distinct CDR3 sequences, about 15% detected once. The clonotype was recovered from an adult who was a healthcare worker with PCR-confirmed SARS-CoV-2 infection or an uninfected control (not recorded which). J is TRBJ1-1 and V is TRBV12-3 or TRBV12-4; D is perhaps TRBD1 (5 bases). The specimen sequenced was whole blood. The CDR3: CASSQTPGPRGTEAFF. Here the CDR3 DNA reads TGTGCCAGCAGCCAAACCCCGGGGCCGAGGGGCACTGAAGCTTTCTTT.